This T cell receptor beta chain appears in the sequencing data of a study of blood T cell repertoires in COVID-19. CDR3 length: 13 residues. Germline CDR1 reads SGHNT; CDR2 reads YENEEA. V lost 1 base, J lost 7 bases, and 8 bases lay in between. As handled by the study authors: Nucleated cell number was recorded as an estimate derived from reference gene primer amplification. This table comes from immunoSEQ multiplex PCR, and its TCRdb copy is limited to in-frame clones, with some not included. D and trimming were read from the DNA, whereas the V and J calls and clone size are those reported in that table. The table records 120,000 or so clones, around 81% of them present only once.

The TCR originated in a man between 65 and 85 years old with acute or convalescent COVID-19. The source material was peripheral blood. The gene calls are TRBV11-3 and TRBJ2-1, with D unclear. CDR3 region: CASSLGGSNEQFF. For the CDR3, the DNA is TGTGCCAGCAGCTTAGGAGGTTCTAATGAGCAGTTCTTC.